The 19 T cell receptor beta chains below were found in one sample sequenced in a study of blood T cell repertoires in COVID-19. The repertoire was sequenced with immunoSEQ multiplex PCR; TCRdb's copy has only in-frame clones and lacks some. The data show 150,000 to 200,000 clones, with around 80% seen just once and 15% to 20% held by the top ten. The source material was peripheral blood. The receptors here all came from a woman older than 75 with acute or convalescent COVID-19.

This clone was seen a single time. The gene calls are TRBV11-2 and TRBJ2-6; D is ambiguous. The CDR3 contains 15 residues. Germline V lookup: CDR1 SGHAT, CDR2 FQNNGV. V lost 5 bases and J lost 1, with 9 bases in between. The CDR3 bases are TGTGCCAGCAGCCCTCCCGGGTCTGGGGCCAACGTCCTGACTTTC. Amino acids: CASSPPGSGANVLTF.

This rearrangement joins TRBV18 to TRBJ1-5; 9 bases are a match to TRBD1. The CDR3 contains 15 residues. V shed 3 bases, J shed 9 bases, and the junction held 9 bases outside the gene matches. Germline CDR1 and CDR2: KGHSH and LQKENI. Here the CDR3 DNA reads TGTGCCAGCTCACCGAAACCGGGACAGGGTGGGCCCCAGCATTTT. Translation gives CASSPKPGQGGPQHF.

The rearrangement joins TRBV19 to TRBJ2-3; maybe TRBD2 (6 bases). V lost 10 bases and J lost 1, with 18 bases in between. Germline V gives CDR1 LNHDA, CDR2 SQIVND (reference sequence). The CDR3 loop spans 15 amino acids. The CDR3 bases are TGTGCCACCATGGAGCGGGCCTCTCGCACAGATACGCAGTATTTT. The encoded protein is CATMERASRTDTQYF. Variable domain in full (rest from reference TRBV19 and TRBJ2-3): DGGITQSPKYLFRKEGQNVTLSCEQNLNHDAMYWYRQDPGQGLRLIYYSQIVNDFQKGDIAEGYSVSREKKESFPLTVTSAQKNPTAFYLCATMERASRTDTQYFGPGTRLTVL.

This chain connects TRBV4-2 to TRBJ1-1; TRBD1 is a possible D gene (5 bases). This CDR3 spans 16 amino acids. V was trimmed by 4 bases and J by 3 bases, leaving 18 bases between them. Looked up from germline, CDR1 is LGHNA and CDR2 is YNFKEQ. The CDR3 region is CASSPFGGKRDTEAFF. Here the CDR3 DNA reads TGTGCCAGCAGCCCCTTCGGGGGGAAGAGGGACACTGAAGCTTTCTTT.

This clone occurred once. The CDR3, as DNA: TGTGCCAGCAGCCAAACTGCAACTAATGAAAAACTGTTTTTT. Translation gives CASSQTATNEKLFF. The chain joins TRBV6-5 to TRBJ1-4; no reliable D call. Trimming removed 6 bases from V and 0 bases from J, with 8 bases in between. This CDR3 is 14 amino acids long. The germline V gene has CDR1 MNHEY and CDR2 SVGAGI.

Written as DNA, the CDR3 is TGTGCCAGCAGCTCCCGGTGGCGGGACGGGGGGTACGAGCAGTACTTC. It codes for CASSSRWRDGGYEQYF. The rearrangement uses TRBV13 and TRBJ2-7; 7 bases match TRBD2. The CDR3 runs 16 residues. Looked up from germline, CDR1 is PRHDT and CDR2 is FYEKMQ (reference sequence). Trimming took 4 bases from V and 4 from J; bases not matched to a gene: 13.

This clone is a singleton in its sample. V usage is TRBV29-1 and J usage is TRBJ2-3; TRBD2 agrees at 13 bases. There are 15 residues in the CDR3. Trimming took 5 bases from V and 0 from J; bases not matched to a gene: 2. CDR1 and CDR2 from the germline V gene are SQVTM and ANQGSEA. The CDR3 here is CSVTSGRVSTDTQYF. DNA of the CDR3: TGCAGCGTTACTAGCGGGAGGGTGAGCACAGATACGCAGTATTTT.

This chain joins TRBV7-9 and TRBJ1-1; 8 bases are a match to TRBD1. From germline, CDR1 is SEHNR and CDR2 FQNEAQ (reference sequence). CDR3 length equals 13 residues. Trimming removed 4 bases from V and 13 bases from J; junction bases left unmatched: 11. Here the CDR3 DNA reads TGTGCCAGCAGCTCCGGACAGGGCCCGCTAGATTTCTTT. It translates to CASSSGQGPLDFF.

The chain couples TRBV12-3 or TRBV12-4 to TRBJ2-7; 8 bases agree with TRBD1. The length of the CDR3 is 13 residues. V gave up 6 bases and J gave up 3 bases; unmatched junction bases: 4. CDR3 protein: CASSPTGVYEQYF. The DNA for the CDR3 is TGTGCCAGCAGCCCGACAGGGGTCTACGAGCAGTACTTC.

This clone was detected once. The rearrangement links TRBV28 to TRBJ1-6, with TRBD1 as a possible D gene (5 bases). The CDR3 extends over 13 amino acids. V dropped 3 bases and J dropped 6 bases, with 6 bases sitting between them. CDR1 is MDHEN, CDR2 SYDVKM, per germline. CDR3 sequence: CASSLGGNSPLHF. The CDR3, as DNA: TGTGCCAGCAGTTTGGGGGGTAATTCACCCCTCCACTTT.

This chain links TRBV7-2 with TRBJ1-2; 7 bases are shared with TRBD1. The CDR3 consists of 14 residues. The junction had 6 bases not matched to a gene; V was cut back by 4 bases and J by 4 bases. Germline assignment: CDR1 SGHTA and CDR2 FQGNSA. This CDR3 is CASSSAGQLYGYTF. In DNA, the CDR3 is TGTGCCAGCAGCTCCGCGGGACAGCTCTATGGCTACACCTTC.

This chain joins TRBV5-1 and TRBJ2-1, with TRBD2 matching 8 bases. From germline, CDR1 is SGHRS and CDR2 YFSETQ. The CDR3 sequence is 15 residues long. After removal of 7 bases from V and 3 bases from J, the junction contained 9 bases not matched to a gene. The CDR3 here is CASGGGLAGYNEQFF. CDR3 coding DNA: TGCGCCAGCGGGGGAGGACTAGCAGGCTACAATGAGCAGTTCTTC.

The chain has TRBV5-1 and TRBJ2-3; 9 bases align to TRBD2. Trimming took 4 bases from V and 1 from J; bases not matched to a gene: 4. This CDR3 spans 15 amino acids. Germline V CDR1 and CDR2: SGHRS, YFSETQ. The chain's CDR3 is CASSPLAGGTDTQYF. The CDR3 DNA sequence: TGCGCCAGCAGCCCCTTAGCGGGAGGCACAGATACGCAGTATTTT.

CDR3 protein: CAITIDRALGPQHF. The DNA for the CDR3 is TGTGCCATCACCATAGACAGGGCTTTAGGGCCCCAGCATTTT. This rearrangement joins TRBV10-3 to TRBJ1-5; 7 bases align to TRBD1. Germline V CDR1 and CDR2: ENHRY, SYGVKD. Trimming at V came to 7 bases and at J to 9 bases, leaving 12 bases not matched to a gene. The CDR3 length is 14 residues.

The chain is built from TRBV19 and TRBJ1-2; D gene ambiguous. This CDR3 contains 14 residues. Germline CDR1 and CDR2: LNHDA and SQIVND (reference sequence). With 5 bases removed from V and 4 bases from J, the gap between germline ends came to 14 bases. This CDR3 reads CASSRQFTGYGYTF. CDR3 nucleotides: TGTGCCAGTAGTCGACAATTTACCGGCTATGGCTACACCTTC.

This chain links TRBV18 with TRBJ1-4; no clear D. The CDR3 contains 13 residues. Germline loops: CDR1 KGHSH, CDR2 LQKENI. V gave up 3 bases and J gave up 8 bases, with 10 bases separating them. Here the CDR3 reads CASSPGLSEKLFF. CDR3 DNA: TGTGCCAGCTCACCGGGCCTGTCCGAAAAACTGTTTTTT.

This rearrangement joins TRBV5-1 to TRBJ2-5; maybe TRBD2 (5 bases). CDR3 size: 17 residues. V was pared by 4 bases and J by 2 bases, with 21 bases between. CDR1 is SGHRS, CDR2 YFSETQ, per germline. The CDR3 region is CASSRMVLDSVQETQYF. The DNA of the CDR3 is TGCGCCAGCAGCCGAATGGTACTAGATAGCGTACAAGAGACCCAGTACTTC.

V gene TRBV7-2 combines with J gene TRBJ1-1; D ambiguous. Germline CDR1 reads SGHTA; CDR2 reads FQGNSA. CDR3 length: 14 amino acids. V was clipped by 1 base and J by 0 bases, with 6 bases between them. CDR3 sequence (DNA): TGTGCCAGCAGCTTAGTTAATCTGAACACTGAAGCTTTCTTT. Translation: CASSLVNLNTEAFF.

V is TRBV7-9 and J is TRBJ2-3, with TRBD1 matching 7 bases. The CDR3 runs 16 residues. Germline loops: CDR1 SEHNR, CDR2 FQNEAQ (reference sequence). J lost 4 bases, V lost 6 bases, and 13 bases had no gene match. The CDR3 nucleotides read TGTGCCAGCAGGCCCGTACAGGGGATCGGTGCAGATACGCAGTATTTT. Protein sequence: CASRPVQGIGADTQYF.